The 14 T cell receptor beta chains below all came from one sample that was sequenced in a study of CD8+ T cells in alopecia areata. Extracted RNA was reverse transcribed, and the resulting cDNA served as sequencing template. Data came from immunoSEQ multiplex PCR; TCRdb stores just in-frame clones and leaves some out. The data show around 200,000 clones, about 64% seen once. Treatment meaning: oral pan-JAK inhibitor, 5-10 mg twice daily. The sequenced sample was CD4+ T cells sorted from blood, obtained at week 4, from a patient treated with tofacitinib. Receptors were obtained from a human donor with alopecia areata.

The chain couples TRBV7-2 to TRBJ1-6; D not certain. Germline CDR1 is SGHTA and CDR2 is FQGNSA. The V end lost 1 base, the J end lost 9 bases, and 13 bases lay between the germline ends. CDR3 length: 15 amino acids. The CDR3 protein is CASSLGVGSGSPLHF. CDR3 coding DNA: TGTGCCAGCAGCTTAGGAGTGGGGTCGGGTTCACCCCTCCACTTT.

The J gene is TRBJ2-7, the V gene TRBV11-2, with a possible D match to TRBD1 (6 bases). V was clipped by 5 bases and J by 3 bases, with 8 bases between them. Germline V gene lookup returns CDR1 SGHAT and CDR2 FQNNGV. The CDR3 covers 12 residues. The CDR3 DNA is TGTGCCAGCAGCACACAGGGCTACGAGCAGTACTTC. The encoded protein is CASSTQGYEQYF. The variable domain in full, completed from reference TRBV11-2 and TRBJ2-7, reads EAGVAQSPRYKIIEKRQSVAFWCNPISGHATLYWYQQILGQGPKLLIQFQNNGVVDDSQLPKDRFSAERLKGVDSTLKIQPAKLEDSAVYLCASSTQGYEQYFGPGTRLTVT.

This clone was seen a handful of times. The chain combines TRBV7-2 with TRBJ1-5; possible D gene TRBD1, 5 bases. V gave up 1 base and J gave up 5 bases, with 12 bases separating them. The CDR3 extends over 15 amino acids. From germline, CDR1 is SGHTA and CDR2 FQGNSA. The CDR3 protein is CASSLVWGGDQPQHF. The CDR3 DNA sequence: TGTGCCAGCAGCTTAGTTTGGGGAGGGGATCAGCCCCAGCATTTT.

This clone was counted a few times. The chain couples TRBV5-1 to TRBJ2-5, with a possible D match to TRBD1 (5 bases). This CDR3 contains 15 residues. Germline loops: CDR1 SGHRS, CDR2 YFSETQ. Trimming cost V 4 bases and J 1 base, with 14 bases left between them. CDR3 amino acids: CASSPLGHVQETQYF. CDR3 nucleotides: TGCGCCAGCAGCCCCCTAGGACACGTCCAAGAGACCCAGTACTTC.

The chain joins TRBV10-3 to TRBJ2-7, with TRBD1 matching 11 bases. The CDR3 runs to 14 residues. Trimming removed 7 bases from V and 3 bases from J; junction bases left unmatched: 5. CDR1 is ENHRY and CDR2 is SYGVKD in the germline V gene. The CDR3 region has the DNA TGTGCCATCAACCGCGGGACAGGGGGCTACGAGCAGTACTTC. Translation: CAINRGTGGYEQYF.

The rearrangement uses TRBV5-4 and TRBJ1-4; TRBD1 agrees at 9 bases. From germline, CDR1 is SGHNT and CDR2 YYREEE (reference sequence). This CDR3 is built from 14 residues. J gave up 8 bases and V 5 bases, and 7 bases lay outside the gene matches. The DNA of the CDR3 is TGTGCCAGCAGTTTTACAGGGGGCCCAGAAAAACTGTTTTTT. It yields the protein CASSFTGGPEKLFF.

This clone was counted a few times. The rearrangement links TRBV6-6 to TRBJ1-1; TRBD1 is a possible D gene (6 bases). CDR1 is MNHNY, CDR2 SVGAGI, per germline (reference sequence). V dropped 2 bases and J dropped 4 bases, with 14 bases sitting between them. CDR3 length: 15 amino acids. Here the CDR3 DNA reads TGTGCCAGCAGTTACAAGAGACAGGCCTCCACTGAAGCTTTCTTT. Encoded protein: CASSYKRQASTEAFF.

This clone came up a few times. This chain links TRBV5-4 with TRBJ2-1; maybe TRBD2 (7 bases). This CDR3 contains 17 residues. V was cut by 0 bases and J by 3 bases, with 16 bases left in between. Germline V lookup: CDR1 SGHNT, CDR2 YYREEE (reference sequence). The CDR3 here is CASSLASRGANYNEQFF. The CDR3 nucleotides are TGTGCCAGCAGCTTGGCCTCTCGGGGGGCCAACTACAATGAGCAGTTCTTC.

The chain joins TRBV7-9 to TRBJ2-3; D remains ambiguous. The CDR3 length is 14 residues. The V gene lost 3 bases and the J gene lost 2 bases, with 9 bases spanning the gap. Per germline, CDR1 SEHNR and CDR2 FQNEAQ (reference sequence). In DNA, the CDR3 is TGTGCCAGCAGCTTTCGTACCTCCACAGATACGCAGTATTTT. It codes for CASSFRTSTDTQYF.

This clone was seen just once. The chain joins TRBV5-1 to TRBJ2-5, with a weak D call TRBD1 (6 bases). From germline, CDR1 is SGHRS and CDR2 YFSETQ. Trimming stripped 1 base from V and 5 bases from J, with 12 bases between. CDR3 length: 14 amino acids. CDR3 DNA: TGCGCCAGCAGCTTGCTCGGACAGCAGGAGACCCAGTACTTC. It codes for CASSLLGQQETQYF.

The chain combines TRBV9 with TRBJ2-7; TRBD1 or TRBD2 may be the D gene (5 bases each). The V and J ends lost 2 bases and 3 bases respectively, with 12 bases between them. There are 14 residues in the CDR3. From germline, CDR1 is SGDLS and CDR2 YYNGEE. CDR3 coding DNA: TGTGCCAGCAGCGTTCGGGACGGCTACTACGAGCAGTACTTC. Protein: CASSVRDGYYEQYF.

The chain links TRBV5-4 to TRBJ1-1, with a possible D match to TRBD1 (6 bases). The CDR3 has 12 amino acids. Germline V gene sequence: CDR1 SGHNT, CDR2 YYREEE (reference sequence). Trimming took 10 bases from V and 6 from J, leaving 16 bases between them. The CDR3 DNA follows: TGTGCCGAAGGGGGGCGGATGGCTGAAGCTTTCTTT. Its translation: CAEGGRMAEAFF.

In this sample, this clone turned up a few times. This chain uses TRBV10-3 with TRBJ2-1; 8 bases align to TRBD1. From germline, CDR1 is ENHRY and CDR2 SYGVKD. With 4 bases clipped from V and 8 bases from J, the junction kept 4 bases outside the gene matches. CDR3 length equals 13 residues. The CDR3 region is CAISGQGAHEQFF. The DNA for the CDR3 is TGTGCCATCAGTGGGCAGGGGGCCCATGAGCAGTTCTTC.

This CDR3 reads CAWNPVRQGGNTIYF. In DNA form, the CDR3 reads TGTGCCTGGAATCCTGTCAGGCAAGGTGGAAACACCATATATTTT. The chain links TRBV30 to TRBJ1-3, with D uncertain. This CDR3 contains 15 residues. The V end was cut by 4 bases, the J end by 3 bases, with 16 bases between. Per germline, CDR1 GTSNPN and CDR2 SVGIG (reference sequence).